Listed here is a single T cell receptor beta chain. Antigen specificity is unknown. Each CDR3 protein gets one entry after TCRdb re-called the 5' RACE reads with MiXCR. There are approximately 440,000 distinct CDR3 sequences in the sample; roughly 18% occur only once, and about 0.94% lies in the top ten. Germline V lookup: CDR1 LNHDA, CDR2 SQIVND (reference sequence). J gave up 3 bases and V 1 base, and 4 bases lay outside the gene matches. This CDR3 region has 15 residues. The source of the sample is a study of CD8 T cells in ankylosing spondylitis. Whole-study results and caveats: Blood from ankylosing spondylitis patients appeared to carry a characteristic roughly eight-variant TCR beta motif. Earlier studies detected some motif variants in reactive arthritis synovial fluid and blood.

V usage is TRBV19 and J usage is TRBJ2-7; 9 bases agree with TRBD1. The sample consisted of blood, either unsorted or a sorted T cell fraction (not recorded which). This receptor was obtained from a male donor with ankylosing spondylitis. CDR3 residues: CASSIGGQGRYEQYF. The DNA of the CDR3 is TGTGCCAGTAGTATAGGAGGACAGGGGCGCTACGAGCAGTACTTC.